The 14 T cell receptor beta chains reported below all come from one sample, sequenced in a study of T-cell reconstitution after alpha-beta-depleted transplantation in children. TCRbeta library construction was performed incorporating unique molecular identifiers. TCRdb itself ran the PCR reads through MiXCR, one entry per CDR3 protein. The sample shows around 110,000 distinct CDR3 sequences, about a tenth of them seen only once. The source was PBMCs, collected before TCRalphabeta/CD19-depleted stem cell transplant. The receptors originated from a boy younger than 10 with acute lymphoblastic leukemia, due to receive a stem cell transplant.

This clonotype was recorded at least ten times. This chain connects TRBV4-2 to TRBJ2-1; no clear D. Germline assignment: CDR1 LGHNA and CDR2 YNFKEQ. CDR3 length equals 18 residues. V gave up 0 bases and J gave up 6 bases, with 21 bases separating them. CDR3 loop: CASSQDSAPLRSSNEQFF. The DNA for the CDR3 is TGTGCCAGCAGCCAAGATAGTGCTCCCCTCAGAAGTAGCAATGAGCAGTTCTTC.

CDR3: CSVEKGKRTDTQYF. Here the CDR3 DNA reads TGCAGCGTTGAGAAGGGGAAACGCACAGATACGCAGTATTTT. The chain employs TRBV29-1 and TRBJ2-3; maybe TRBD1 (5 bases). Germline CDR1 is SQVTM and CDR2 is ANQGSEA. The CDR3 is 14 amino acids. V was pared by 3 bases and J by 1 base, with 11 bases between.

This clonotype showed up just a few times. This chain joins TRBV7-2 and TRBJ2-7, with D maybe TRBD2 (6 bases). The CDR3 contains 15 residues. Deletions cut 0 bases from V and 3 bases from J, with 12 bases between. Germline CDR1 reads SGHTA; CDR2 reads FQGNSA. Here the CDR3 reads CASSLAFGGNYEQYF. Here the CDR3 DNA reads TGTGCCAGCAGCTTAGCCTTCGGGGGAAACTACGAGCAGTACTTC.

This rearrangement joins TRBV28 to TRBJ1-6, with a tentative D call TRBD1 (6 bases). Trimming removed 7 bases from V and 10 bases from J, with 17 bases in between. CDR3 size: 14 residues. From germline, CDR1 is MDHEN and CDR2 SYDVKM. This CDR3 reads CASTITGIGSPLHF. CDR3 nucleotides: TGTGCCAGCACGATTACAGGGATTGGATCACCCCTCCACTTT.

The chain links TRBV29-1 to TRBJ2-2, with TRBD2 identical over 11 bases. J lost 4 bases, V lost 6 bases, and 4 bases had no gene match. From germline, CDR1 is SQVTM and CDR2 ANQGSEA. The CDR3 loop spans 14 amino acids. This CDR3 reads CSVGTSGATGELFF. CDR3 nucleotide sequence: TGCAGCGTAGGGACTAGCGGTGCCACCGGGGAGCTGTTTTTT.

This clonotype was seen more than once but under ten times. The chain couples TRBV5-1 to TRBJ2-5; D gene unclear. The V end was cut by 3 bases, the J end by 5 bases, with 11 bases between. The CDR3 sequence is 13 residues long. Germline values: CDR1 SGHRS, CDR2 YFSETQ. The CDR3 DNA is TGCGCCAGCAGCTACCCAGAAGCGGAGACCCAGTACTTC. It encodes CASSYPEAETQYF.

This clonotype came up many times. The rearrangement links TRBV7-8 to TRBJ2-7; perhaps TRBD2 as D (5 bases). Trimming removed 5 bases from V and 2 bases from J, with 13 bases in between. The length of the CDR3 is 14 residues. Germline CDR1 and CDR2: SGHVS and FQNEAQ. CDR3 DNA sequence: TGTGCCAGCAGCGGTACGGGATCAGCCTACGAGCAGTACTTC. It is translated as CASSGTGSAYEQYF.

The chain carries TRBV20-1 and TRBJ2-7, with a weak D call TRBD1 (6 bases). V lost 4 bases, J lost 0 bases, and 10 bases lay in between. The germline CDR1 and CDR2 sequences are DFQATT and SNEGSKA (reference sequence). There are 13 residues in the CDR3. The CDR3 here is CSANDRSSYEQYF. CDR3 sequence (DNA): TGCAGTGCTAACGACAGGAGCTCCTACGAGCAGTACTTC.

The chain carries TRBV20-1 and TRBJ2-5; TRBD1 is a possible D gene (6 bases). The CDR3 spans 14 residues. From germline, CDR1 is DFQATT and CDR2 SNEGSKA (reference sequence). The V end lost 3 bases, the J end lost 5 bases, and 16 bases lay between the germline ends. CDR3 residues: CSASKAGAKETQYF. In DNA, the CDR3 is TGCAGTGCTAGTAAGGCAGGGGCCAAGGAGACCCAGTACTTC.

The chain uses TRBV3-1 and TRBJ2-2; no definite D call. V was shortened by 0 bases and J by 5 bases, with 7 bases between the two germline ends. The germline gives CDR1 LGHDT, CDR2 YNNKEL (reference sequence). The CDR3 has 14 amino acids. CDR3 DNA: TGTGCCAGCAGCCAAGAGCTACGTACCGGGGAGCTGTTTTTT. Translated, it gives CASSQELRTGELFF. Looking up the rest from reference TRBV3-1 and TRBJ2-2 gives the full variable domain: DTAVSQTPKYLVTQMGNDKSIKCEQNLGHDTMYWYKQDSKKFLKIMFSYNNKELIINETVPNRFSPKSPDKAHLNLHINSLELGDSAVYFCASSQELRTGELFFGEGSRLTVL.

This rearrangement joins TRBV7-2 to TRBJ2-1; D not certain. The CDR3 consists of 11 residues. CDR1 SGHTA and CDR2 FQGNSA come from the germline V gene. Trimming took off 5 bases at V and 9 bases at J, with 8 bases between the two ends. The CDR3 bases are TGTGCCAGCAGCAGACTGGCTGAGCAGTTCTTC. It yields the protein CASSRLAEQFF.

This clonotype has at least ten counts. The CDR3 reads CASSLGFVAVKNYEQYF. The CDR3 bases are TGCGCCAGCAGCTTAGGGTTCGTAGCGGTCAAAAACTACGAGCAGTACTTC. This sequence joins TRBV5-1 and TRBJ2-7, with TRBD2 as a possible D gene (6 bases). V lost 2 bases to trimming and J lost 3 bases, with 21 bases between them. Germline V gene data show CDR1 as SGHRS and CDR2 as YFSETQ. The CDR3 is made up of 17 amino acids.

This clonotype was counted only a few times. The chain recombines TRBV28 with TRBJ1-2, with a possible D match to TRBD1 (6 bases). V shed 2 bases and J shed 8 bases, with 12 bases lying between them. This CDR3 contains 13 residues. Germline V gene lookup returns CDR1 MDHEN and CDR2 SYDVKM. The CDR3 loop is CASSLIQGQGYTF. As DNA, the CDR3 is TGTGCCAGCAGTTTAATACAGGGCCAAGGCTACACCTTC.

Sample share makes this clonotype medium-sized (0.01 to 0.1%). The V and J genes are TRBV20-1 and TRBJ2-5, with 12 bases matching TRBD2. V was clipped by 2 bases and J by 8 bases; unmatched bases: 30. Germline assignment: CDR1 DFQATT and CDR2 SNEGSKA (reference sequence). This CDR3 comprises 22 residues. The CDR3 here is CSARPRRDLNLRLAGGSATQYF. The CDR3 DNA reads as TGCAGTGCTAGACCCCGGCGGGACCTGAATCTCCGGCTAGCGGGAGGGTCAGCTACCCAGTACTTC.